The clone carrying this TCR beta chain has ten or more counts. This record belongs to a study of CD8 T cells in ankylosing spondylitis. This CDR3 is 12 amino acids long. V was shortened by 5 bases and J by 3 bases, with 7 bases between the two germline ends. CDR1 and CDR2 (germline): MNHEY, SMNVEV (reference sequence). Via MiXCR, TCRdb re-called the 5' RACE reads, giving one row per CDR3 protein. Found here are roughly 150,000 distinct CDR3 sequences, 8.5% to 10% of them singletons; the top ten hold about 15%. The sequencing input was blood, either unsorted or a sorted T cell fraction (not recorded which). The receptor was isolated from a female donor with ankylosing spondylitis or in good health (not recorded which). The chain uses TRBV27 and TRBJ1-2, with no clear D. The CDR3 DNA reads as TGTGCCAGCAGTGATGGGTACTATGGCTACACCTTC. Encoded protein: CASSDGYYGYTF.